This entry lists 29 T cell receptor beta chains sequenced from one sample in a study of T cells in Graves' hyperthyroidism and ophthalmopathy. RNA transcripts were the template for amplifying TCR beta CDR3 regions. TCR CDR3 regions were first amplified by RT-PCR with HTBI primers. TCRdb reprocessed the multiplex PCR reads via MiXCR and lists one record per CDR3 protein. Of around 600,000 distinct CDR3 sequences detected, about 14% appear once; the ten largest clones hold around 12%. What was sequenced was blood. All receptors come from a woman between 50 and 59 years old with Graves' ophthalmopathy.

This clonotype was observed many times. The rearrangement links TRBV12-3 or TRBV12-4 to TRBJ2-1; TRBD2 aligns across 7 bases. V trimming: 2 bases; J trimming: 7 bases; junction bases outside the gene matches: 8. This CDR3 has 15 amino acids. CDR3 bases: TGTGCCAGCAGTTTATTGGGAGGGCCAAATAATGAGCAGTTCTTC. Translation gives CASSLLGGPNNEQFF.

This clonotype was observed at least ten times. J is TRBJ2-1 and V is TRBV18; maybe TRBD2 (5 bases). With 3 bases removed from V and 2 bases from J, the gap between germline ends came to 14 bases. The CDR3 consists of 16 residues. Per the germline V gene, CDR1 is KGHSH and CDR2 is LQKENI. CDR3 nucleotides: TGTGCCAGCTCACCGCTCCTCGGGATCGCCTACAATGAGCAGTTCTTC. Translating it yields CASSPLLGIAYNEQFF.

This clonotype was seen ten or more times. The J gene is TRBJ2-7, the V gene TRBV28; tentatively, D is TRBD2 (6 bases). There are 21 residues in the CDR3. The germline V and J ends were trimmed by 6 bases and 1 base, with 34 bases remaining between them. Germline V gene lookup returns CDR1 MDHEN and CDR2 SYDVKM. The CDR3 sequence is CASSNSRIGTGLSIDSYEQYF. The CDR3 coding sequence is TGTGCCAGCAGCAATTCCCGTATCGGTACGGGACTCTCAATCGATTCCTACGAGCAGTACTTC. Full variable domain (missing parts from reference TRBV28 and TRBJ2-7): DVKVTQSSRYLVKRTGEKVFLECVQDMDHENMFWYRQDPGLGLRLIYFSYDVKMKEKGDIPEGYSVSREKKERFSLILESASTNQTSMYLCASSNSRIGTGLSIDSYEQYFGPGTRLTVT.

This clonotype came up a few times. The gene calls are TRBV4-3 and TRBJ2-3, with TRBD2 identical over 8 bases. Germline trimming cut 0 bases from V and 2 bases from J; bases unmatched to any gene: 7. This CDR3 region has 17 residues. The germline V gene encodes CDR1 LGHNA and CDR2 YSLEER. CDR3 DNA: TGCGCCAGCAGCCAAGATCCCGCGGGAGGACCCACAGATACGCAGTATTTT. Translation: CASSQDPAGGPTDTQYF.

This clonotype has only a few counts. The chain combines TRBV7-9 with TRBJ1-4; 7 nucleotides agree with TRBD1. Germline V gene lookup returns CDR1 SEHNR and CDR2 FQNEAQ (reference sequence). The ends lost 5 bases at V and 8 bases at J; junction bases unmatched: 11. The CDR3 spans 15 residues. The CDR3 reads CASSPGTVFGEKLFF. The CDR3 nucleotides read TGTGCCAGCAGCCCCGGGACAGTTTTTGGGGAAAAACTGTTTTTT.

This clonotype was observed many times. The chain has TRBV6-1 and TRBJ2-7, with D maybe TRBD2 (6 bases). Germline-derived CDR1 and CDR2 are MNHNS and SASEGT. The CDR3 spans 13 residues. V was pared by 8 bases and J by 2 bases, with 13 bases between. The CDR3 region is CASRGTATYEQYF. The CDR3 coding sequence is TGTGCCAGCCGCGGGACTGCCACCTACGAGCAGTACTTC.

This clonotype was seen many times. The gene calls are TRBV28 and TRBJ1-1; D is unresolved. The V end lost 5 bases, the J end lost 1 base, and 11 bases lay between the germline ends. The CDR3 sequence is 14 residues long. Germline CDR1 reads MDHEN; CDR2 reads SYDVKM. DNA for the CDR3: TGTGCCAGCAGTCCCTATCTCAGGAACACTGAAGCTTTCTTT. This sequence encodes CASSPYLRNTEAFF.

In this sample, this clonotype turned up many times. V gene TRBV7-2 combines with J gene TRBJ2-1; the D call may be TRBD1 or TRBD2 (7 bases each). Trimming left V 1 base short and J 4 bases short, with 11 bases between. The V gene's germline CDR1 is SGHTA and CDR2 FQGNSA. The CDR3 length is 15 residues. CDR3 nucleotides: TGTGCCAGCAGCTTAGAGCGGGGACAGTACAATGAGCAGTTCTTC. It is translated as CASSLERGQYNEQFF.

This rearrangement joins TRBV29-1 to TRBJ2-2, with TRBD1 identical over 11 bases. Trimming took 2 bases from V and 3 from J; bases not matched to a gene: 2. This CDR3 is built from 15 residues. Per the germline V gene, CDR1 is SQVTM and CDR2 is ANQGSEA. In DNA form, the CDR3 reads TGCAGCGTTGAACTGGACAGGGGGCACACCGGGGAGCTGTTTTTT. Protein product: CSVELDRGHTGELFF.

This clonotype appeared a few times. This sequence joins TRBV6-1 and TRBJ2-3, with D perhaps given as TRBD1 or TRBD2 (5 bases each). The CDR3 has 15 residues. Germline loops: CDR1 MNHNS, CDR2 SASEGT. Trimming cost V 8 bases and J 0 bases, with 15 bases left between them. CDR3 loop: CASSRGGPSTDTQYF. The CDR3 DNA is TGTGCCAGCTCCCGTGGGGGTCCTAGCACAGATACGCAGTATTTT.

This clonotype was seen many times. The chain carries TRBV29-1 and TRBJ2-2, with D hard to call. V lost 5 bases to trimming and J lost 7 bases, with 5 bases between them. Germline-derived CDR1 and CDR2 are SQVTM and ANQGSEA. The CDR3 extends over 10 amino acids. CDR3 bases: TGCAGCGTTTTACACGGGGAGCTGTTTTTT. It encodes CSVLHGELFF.

This chain's CDR3 is CASGDRGRAGELFF. For the CDR3, the DNA is TGTGCCAGTGGGGACAGGGGGCGCGCCGGGGAGCTGTTTTTT. The gene calls are TRBV19 and TRBJ2-2; 12 positions match TRBD1. The CDR3 spans 14 residues. Germline lookup yields CDR1 LNHDA and CDR2 SQIVND (reference sequence). V was clipped by 8 bases and J by 6 bases; unmatched bases: 4.

This clonotype was seen many times. The rearrangement uses TRBV18 and TRBJ1-5; tentative D call: TRBD1 (6 bases). V lost 1 base to trimming and J lost 7 bases, with 14 bases between them. The CDR3 covers 15 residues. CDR1 and CDR2 (germline): KGHSH, LQKENI. In nucleotides, the CDR3 is TGTGCCAGCTCACCACTACAGGGAGTTGGGCAGCCCCAGCATTTT. Translating it yields CASSPLQGVGQPQHF.

This clonotype was seen repeatedly, ten times or more. The rearrangement joins TRBV20-1 to TRBJ2-2; 7 nucleotides line up with TRBD1. Trimming removed 3 bases from V and 5 bases from J; junction bases left unmatched: 6. From germline, CDR1 is DFQATT and CDR2 SNEGSKA (reference sequence). The CDR3 runs 14 residues. CDR3 in amino acids: CSASDGTATGELFF. The CDR3 region has the DNA TGCAGTGCTAGCGACGGGACAGCGACCGGGGAGCTGTTTTTT.

The chain links TRBV14 to TRBJ1-4, with a weak D call TRBD1 (6 bases). The CDR3 totals 15 residues. Trimming removed 4 bases from V and 3 bases from J, with 12 bases in between. Germline assignment: CDR1 SGHDN and CDR2 FVKESK. CDR3 DNA sequence: TGTGCCAGCAGCCCTCACAGGGTGGCTAATGAAAAACTGTTTTTT. Translation: CASSPHRVANEKLFF.

This clonotype was seen a handful of times. The chain links TRBV20-1 to TRBJ1-2, with D uncertain. The CDR3 spans 11 residues. The germline V and J ends were trimmed by 5 bases and 4 bases, with 8 bases remaining between them. In germline, CDR1 is DFQATT, CDR2 SNEGSKA (reference sequence). CDR3 residues: CSAGEIYGYTF. CDR3 nucleotides: TGCAGTGCTGGGGAGATCTATGGCTACACCTTC.

This clonotype was detected many times. The J gene is TRBJ2-4, the V gene TRBV12-3 or TRBV12-4, with D possibly TRBD1 on 6 matching bases. This CDR3 region has 15 residues. Trimming cost V 2 bases and J 2 bases, with 10 bases left between them. The CDR3 coding sequence is TGTGCCAGCAGTTTATCCACAGGGTCCAAAAACATTCAGTACTTC. Translated, it gives CASSLSTGSKNIQYF.

This clonotype was seen more than once but under ten times. The chain carries TRBV12-3 or TRBV12-4 and TRBJ2-2; 12 bases match TRBD2. The CDR3 runs to 17 residues. The ends lost 7 bases at V and 1 base at J; junction bases unmatched: 7. CDR3 DNA sequence: TGTGCCAGCAAGGGGAGGGGACTAGCGGGGAACACCGGGGAGCTGTTTTTT. Its translation is CASKGRGLAGNTGELFF.

The CDR3 loop reads CASSYSQGARTGELFF. The CDR3 DNA follows: TGTGCCAGCAGTTACTCCCAGGGGGCGCGCACCGGGGAGCTGTTTTTT. V gene TRBV6-2 or TRBV6-3 combines with J gene TRBJ2-2; 8 bases align to TRBD1. Germline V gives CDR1 MNHEY, CDR2 SVGEGT. CDR3 length: 16 amino acids. Trimming cost V 0 bases and J 4 bases; bases outside gene matches: 4.

This clonotype was seen ten or more times. The J gene is TRBJ1-5, the V gene TRBV28, with 7 bases matching TRBD1. V was pared by 1 base and J by 4 bases, with 7 bases of the junction left unmatched. This CDR3 comprises 16 residues. The germline CDR1 and CDR2 sequences are MDHEN and SYDVKM. The CDR3 bases are TGTGCCAGCAGTTTATTACAGGGGCAGGGAAATCAGCCCCAGCATTTT. It translates to CASSLLQGQGNQPQHF.

The sample holds a few counts of this clonotype. The rearrangement joins TRBV15 to TRBJ1-1; D not resolved. The V gene lost 1 base and the J gene lost 3 bases, with 6 bases spanning the gap. From germline, CDR1 is LNHNV and CDR2 YYDKDF (reference sequence). The CDR3 spans 13 residues. In DNA form, the CDR3 reads TGTGCCACCAGCAGAGGCAGATACACTGAAGCTTTCTTT. Protein sequence: CATSRGRYTEAFF.

There are many counts of this clonotype. The J gene is TRBJ2-5, the V gene TRBV11-2, with 9 bases lining up with TRBD2. After removal of 5 bases from V and 0 bases from J, the junction contained 7 bases not matched to a gene. CDR3 length equals 16 residues. Germline CDR1 SGHAT, CDR2 FQNNGV. CDR3 in amino acids: CASSISGSHNQETQYF. CDR3 nucleotides: TGTGCCAGCAGCATTAGCGGGAGTCACAACCAAGAGACCCAGTACTTC.

This clonotype was detected many times. CDR3 nucleotide sequence: TGCAGTGCCAGACTAGCGGGAGACAGAGAGACCCAGTACTTC. The encoded protein is CSARLAGDRETQYF. The gene calls are TRBV20-1 and TRBJ2-5; 12 positions agree with TRBD2. Germline-derived CDR1 and CDR2 are DFQATT and SNEGSKA (reference sequence). The CDR3 consists of 14 residues. V shed 6 bases and J 4 bases; nucleotides not matched to a gene: 6.

This clonotype has ten or more counts. The chain combines TRBV6-2 or TRBV6-3 with TRBJ2-2; a weak D match, TRBD1 (5 bases). Germline CDR1 and CDR2: MNHEY and SVGEGT. This CDR3 contains 14 residues. The V gene lost 2 bases and the J gene lost 6 bases, with 10 bases spanning the gap. In DNA, the CDR3 is TGTGCCAGCAGTTACCAAAGGGGTGCCGGGGAGCTGTTTTTT. Translating it yields CASSYQRGAGELFF.

This clonotype was counted only a few times. The chain has TRBV18 and TRBJ2-7, with D maybe TRBD1 (6 bases). From germline, CDR1 is KGHSH and CDR2 LQKENI. V lost 0 bases to trimming and J lost 4 bases, with 13 bases between them. The CDR3 runs to 15 residues. In DNA, the CDR3 is TGTGCCAGCTCACCACCCCATACAGGGCGGTACGAGCAGTACTTC. It codes for CASSPPHTGRYEQYF.

This clonotype was recorded a few times. Just one base apart from a much larger clone, this may be a read error. The gene calls are TRBV28 and TRBJ2-7, with D uncertain. In germline, CDR1 is MDHEN, CDR2 SYDVKM. CDR3 length: 15 residues. V was pared by 8 bases and J by 4 bases, with 21 bases between. The CDR3 loop reads CASALRTDPPYEQYF. CDR3 sequence (DNA): TGTGCCAGCGCTCTCAGGACGGACCCACCTTACGAGCAGTACTTC.

This clonotype showed up many times. This chain links TRBV9 with TRBJ2-5; a weak D match, TRBD2 (5 bases). The CDR3 sequence is 15 residues long. V was trimmed by 0 bases and J by 2 bases, leaving 11 bases between them. Germline V gives CDR1 SGDLS, CDR2 YYNGEE. The CDR3 region has the DNA TGTGCCAGCAGCGTAGTAGGACGGGGACAAGAGACCCAGTACTTC. This sequence encodes CASSVVGRGQETQYF.

In nucleotides, the CDR3 is TGTGCCAGCAGCTTAGACCCGGGACTTACGAACACCGGGGAGCTGTTTTTT. Its protein product is CASSLDPGLTNTGELFF. The J gene is TRBJ2-2, the V gene TRBV7-3; perhaps TRBD2 as D (6 bases). The CDR3 covers 17 residues. The germline gives CDR1 SGHTA, CDR2 FQGTGA. V gave up 2 bases and J gave up 0 bases, with 13 bases separating them.

This clonotype was seen more than once but under ten times. The chain combines TRBV7-2 with TRBJ2-2; TRBD2 might be the D (6 bases). Trimming stripped 1 base from V and 3 bases from J, with 9 bases between. The germline gives CDR1 SGHTA, CDR2 FQGNSA. CDR3 length equals 15 residues. The CDR3 here is CASSLERAYTGELFF. The CDR3 region has the DNA TGTGCCAGCAGCTTAGAGCGGGCATACACCGGGGAGCTGTTTTTT.